The sequence of this T cell receptor beta chain was determined in a study of cytomegalovirus exposure and HLA in healthy donors. This CDR3 spans 11 amino acids. V shed 5 bases and J 7 bases; nucleotides not matched to a gene: 3. Per the germline V gene, CDR1 is SQVTM and CDR2 is ANQGSEA. Generated by immunoSEQ multiplex PCR, the TCRdb table keeps only in-frame clones and is missing some. Of 150,000 to 250,000 clones listed, roughly 77% are singletons. The sequenced sample consisted of PBMCs. The chain is built from TRBV29-1 and TRBJ1-1, with 8 bases aligning to TRBD1. The sequence was collected from a woman in her thirties in good health and CMV-seronegative. In DNA form, the CDR3 reads TGCAGCGTTCTTGGACAGGGTGAAGCTTTCTTT. This sequence encodes CSVLGQGEAFF. The whole variable domain, filled in from reference TRBV29-1 and TRBJ1-1, reads SAVISQKPSRDICQRGTSLTIQCQVDSQVTMMFWYRQQPGQSLTLIATANQGSEATYESGFVIDKFPISRPNLTFSTLTVSNMSPEDSSIYLCSVLGQGEAFFGQGTRLTVV.